This T cell receptor beta chain derives from a study of patients and donors after allogeneic stem cell transplantation. CDR3 length: 13 amino acids. Trimming left V 3 bases short and J 1 base short, with 7 bases between. Germline lookup yields CDR1 SGHNT and CDR2 YYREEE (reference sequence). Each CDR3 protein is one row after TCRdb ran MiXCR on the RT-PCR reads. The sample yields 3,500 to 4,500 distinct CDR3 sequences, roughly a sixth seen once. This clonotype was detected once. The chain employs TRBV5-4 and TRBJ1-1; TRBD1 is a possible D gene (5 bases). This TCR came from a human donor who was either an allogeneic HSCT recipient or a stem cell or donor lymphocyte infusion donor (not recorded which). It is not recorded whose cells these are; they may come from a transplant donor. Input material: blood, either unsorted or a sorted T cell fraction (not recorded which). CDR3 DNA: TGTGCCAGCAGCTGGGGACGGAACACTGAAGCTTTCTTT. It yields the protein CASSWGRNTEAFF.